The TCR beta chain described here comes from a study of T cell repertoires in cytomegalovirus infection. TCRdb redid the calling of the reads with MiXCR, one entry per CDR3 protein. Found here are 150,000 to 200,000 distinct CDR3 sequences, roughly 27% of them singletons; the top ten hold 30% to 40%. This clonotype was observed a handful of times. Its specificity is unknown. Trimming removed 7 bases at V and 4 bases at J, with 7 bases between. The CDR3 runs to 10 residues. CDR1 is SQVTM, CDR2 ANQGSEA, per germline. Study results and caveats: Summed frequency of shared TCR beta families picked out CMV carriers who also had the relevant HLA.

Material: PBMCs. The sequence was collected from a human donor in good health (CMV status not recorded). Some clones in this sample may be carry-over from other donors' samples. This chain connects TRBV29-1 to TRBJ1-1, with unresolved D. The CDR3 loop is CSGRSTEAFF. The CDR3 DNA follows: TGCAGCGGGAGGTCCACTGAAGCTTTCTTT.